This is a list of T cell receptor beta chains from one sample in a study of post-analysis software for immune sequencing data. MiXCR, run by TCRdb on the PCR reads, gives a single entry per CDR3 protein. The data show 450,000 or so distinct CDR3 sequences, roughly 46% seen once. Sequencing input: blood. Receptors were obtained from a girl aged 10 to 17 with multiple sclerosis. CDR3s include the opening cysteine and the closing phenylalanine or tryptophan. A D gene is named only where the DNA matches it firmly. Rows may omit the clone size; those that give it use once, few, many or a size class.

V gene	clone size	D gene	J gene	CDR3 DNA	CDR3 protein
TRBV5-1	NA	NA	TRBJ1-2	TGCGCCAGCAGCTTGGCCTCCCAGCTTAACTATGGCTACACCTTC	CASSLASQLNYGYTF
TRBV20-1	many	TRBD2	TRBJ2-7	TGCAGTGCTGGCCGGACTAGCGAGCAATACGAGCAGTACTTC	CSAGRTSEQYEQYF
TRBV25-1	NA	NA	TRBJ2-1	TGTGCCAGCAGTGACAGTCGTTCCTACAATGAGCAGTTCTTC	CASSDSRSYNEQFF
TRBV5-1	few	TRBD1	TRBJ2-3	TGCGCCAGCAGCTCGGGACAGGTGATCACAGATACGCAGTATTTT	CASSSGQVITDTQYF
TRBV29-1	NA	TRBD2	TRBJ2-5	TGCAGCGTTGGGCGTAATAGCGGGAAGGGAGAGACCCAGTACTTC	CSVGRNSGKGETQYF
TRBV10-3	NA	NA	TRBJ2-1	TGTGCCATCAGTGGGACAATCCCCACCTACAATGAGCAGTTCTTC	CAISGTIPTYNEQFF
TRBV6-6	NA	NA	TRBJ1-5	TGTGCCAGCAGTTACCAAAGACCCTCAGGCCAGCAGCCCCAGCATTTT	CASSYQRPSGQQPQHF
TRBV20-1	NA	TRBD2	TRBJ2-1	TGCAGTGCTTCTCGACTAGCGGGAGGGCCCAGTGAGCAGTTCTTC	CSASRLAGGPSEQFF
TRBV5-1	NA	TRBD1	TRBJ2-5	TGCGCCAGCAGCTGGGGGGACAGGGAAGAGACCCAGTACTTC	CASSWGDREETQYF
TRBV7-2	NA	TRBD2	TRBJ2-3	TGTGCCAGCAGCCTACTAGCGGGAGTTGGGGATACGCAGTATTTT	CASSLLAGVGDTQYF
TRBV5-1	few	NA	TRBJ2-5	TGCGCCAGCAGCTCCGGGAGTGGCGAGACCCAGTACTTC	CASSSGSGETQYF
TRBV5-5	few	NA	TRBJ2-5	TGTGCCAGCAGCTTGAATTCCCCCCAAGAGACCCAGTACTTC	CASSLNSPQETQYF
TRBV7-9	few	TRBD2	TRBJ2-1	TGTGCCAGCAGCTTGGTCGGGACTAGGGCTAATGAGCAGTTCTTC	CASSLVGTRANEQFF
TRBV29-1	many	NA	TRBJ1-2	TGCAGCGTTGTTACGGACAGACTCCTGGGCGGCTACACCTTC	CSVVTDRLLGGYTF
TRBV9	few	NA	TRBJ2-7	TGTGCCAGCAGCGTAGGAGTTTGGGACGAGCAGTACTTC	CASSVGVWDEQYF
TRBV12-5	NA	NA	TRBJ2-7	TGTGCTAGTGGTTTGCTTTCGAGTGAGGAGTGCGAGCAGTACTTC	CASGLLSSEECEQYF
TRBV3-1	few	NA	TRBJ1-1	TGTGCCAGCAGCGGTTCTGAAGCTTTCTTT	CASSGSEAFF
TRBV20-1	once	TRBD2	TRBJ2-7	TGCAGTGCTAGAAATCAGGGCGGGAGTTACGAGCAGTACTTC	CSARNQGGSYEQYF
TRBV7-8	once	NA	TRBJ2-5	TGTGCCAGCAGACCGGGGCCAACAAGGGAGACCCAGTACTTC	CASRPGPTRETQYF
TRBV20-1	NA	TRBD1	TRBJ1-1	TGCAGGGGGGACAGGGTGAACACTGAAGCTTTCTTT	CRGDRVNTEAFF
TRBV4-2	few	TRBD2	TRBJ2-1	TGTGCCAGCAGCCAGCCCAGGGAAGCGGGAGGGGGAAATGAGCAGTTCTTC	CASSQPREAGGGNEQFF
TRBV7-2	NA	TRBD2	TRBJ2-5	TGTGCCAGCAGCTTTCCAGCGGGGGGCGAGACCCAGTACTTC	CASSFPAGGETQYF
TRBV29-1	NA	TRBD2	TRBJ2-4	TGCAGCGTTACCCGGACTAGCGGGAGGGGTAACATTCAGTACTTC	CSVTRTSGRGNIQYF
TRBV29-1	many	NA	TRBJ2-7	TGCAGCGTTGTTTCAGGGTACGAGCAGTACTTC	CSVVSGYEQYF
TRBV7-2	NA	NA	TRBJ2-3	TGTGCCAGCAGCCGCCCCCAGAGCACAGATACGCAGTATTTT	CASSRPQSTDTQYF
TRBV15	few	NA	TRBJ2-1	TGTGCCACCAGCAGAGGAGGGCGGAGAGAGCAGTTCTTC	CATSRGGRREQFF
TRBV24-1	once	NA	TRBJ1-4	TGTGCCACCAGTGAGCCCGCGTCGAGGCTGTTTTTT	CATSEPASRLFF
TRBV4-1	once	TRBD1	TRBJ2-7	TGCGCCAGCAGCCACTTTCTCCGGGACAGGGTGAAAGGGCAGTACTTC	CASSHFLRDRVKGQYF
TRBV4-2	NA	NA	TRBJ1-1	TGTGCCAGCAGCCAAGATACTGGCAGGGGACATAATGAAGCTTTCTTT	CASSQDTGRGHNEAFF
TRBV6-4	NA	TRBD1	TRBJ2-1	TGTGCCAGCAGCAAGGGGGCGCGCAGTGAGCAGTTCTTC	CASSKGARSEQFF
TRBV7-3	NA	NA	TRBJ1-1	TGTGCCAGCAGCGCAAGTACCGCGGCGGCTGAAGCTTTCTTT	CASSASTAAAEAFF
TRBV7-2	NA	NA	TRBJ1-5	TGTGCCATCTCGGGAGGGGCCAATCAGCCCCAGCATTTT	CAISGGANQPQHF
TRBV12-3/TRBV12-4	few	NA	TRBJ1-6	TGTGCCAGCAGCCCCGCGTCCATGGGTCCCCTCCACTTT	CASSPASMGPLHF
TRBV27	NA	NA	TRBJ2-7	TGTGCCAGCAGAGAGGGCCCAGGCTACGAGCAGTACTTC	CASREGPGYEQYF
TRBV12-3/TRBV12-4	NA	TRBD2	TRBJ2-5	TGTGCCAGCAGGACAGGACTAGCGGGAGTCGAGACCCAGTACTTC	CASRTGLAGVETQYF
TRBV20-1	few	NA	TRBJ1-4	TGCAGTGCTAGACCTGAGAATGAAAAACTGTTTTTT	CSARPENEKLFF
TRBV5-1	NA	NA	TRBJ2-1	TGCGCCAGCAGCCTCGGTCTGACGGTTGAGAATGAGCAGTTCTTC	CASSLGLTVENEQFF
TRBV29-1	NA	NA	TRBJ1-4	TGCAGCGTTGAAACCGGATCGGATGAAAAACTGTTTTTT	CSVETGSDEKLFF
TRBV27	NA	TRBD1	TRBJ2-5	TGTGCCAGCAGTTCCCCGACAGGGGGCGTCGGAGAGACCCAGTACTTC	CASSSPTGGVGETQYF
TRBV6-2/TRBV6-3	NA	TRBD2	TRBJ2-1	TGTGCCAGCAGTTTGCCCGGCGGGAGCTCCTACGATGAGCAGTTCTTC	CASSLPGGSSYDEQFF
TRBV29-1	few	TRBD1	TRBJ2-1	TGCAGCGCTATCCGGGACAGGGGCAATGAGCAGTTCTTC	CSAIRDRGNEQFF
TRBV27	NA	TRBD2	TRBJ2-7	TGTGCCAGCAGTTTATCGTGGCGGGGGGACTACGAGCAGTACTTC	CASSLSWRGDYEQYF